The rows below give T cell receptor beta chains drawn from one sample of a study of identical twins. TCRdb re-called the 5' RACE reads with MiXCR, one entry per CDR3 protein. The repertoire has about 1.7 million distinct CDR3 sequences, less than 40% of them found once; the top ten carry 0.25% to 0.3%. The sequencing sample was made of cord blood. These TCRs come from a newborn girl in good health. Both conserved end residues are part of each CDR3. Each record gives: clone size, J gene, V gene, D gene, CDR3 DNA, CDR3 protein. D genes are given only for firm matches. Rows give clone size only sometimes, using once, few, many, or a class for an expanded clone.

few,TRBJ1-4,TRBV27,TRBD1,TGTGCCAGCAGTCCTGACAGGGTTTTCCGCAATGAAAAACTGTTTTTT,CASSPDRVFRNEKLFF
.,TRBJ1-2,TRBV28,.,TGTGCCAGCAGTTTCTCTAACTACAACTATGGCTACACCTTC,CASSFSNYNYGYTF
.,TRBJ2-3,TRBV25-1,.,TGTGCCGGCAGTGGTACTAGAATATCCGGTAGCGCAGATACGCAGTATTTT,CAGSGTRISGSADTQYF
.,TRBJ1-1,TRBV29-1,.,TGCAGCGTTGACCCAGGGTTGAGGAACACTGAAGCTTTCTTT,CSVDPGLRNTEAFF
.,TRBJ1-5,TRBV4-1,.,TGCGCCAGCAGCCAAGAGCTAGGAAGGCAGCCCCAGCATTTT,CASSQELGRQPQHF
.,TRBJ2-7,TRBV6-1,.,TGTGCCAGCAGGAGGAGGGGTTCAACCTACGAGCAGTACTTC,CASRRRGSTYEQYF
few,TRBJ2-6,TRBV7-2,TRBD1,TGTGCCAGCAGCCATCCGTTTAGGGGGCGAGGGGCCAACGTCCTGACTTTC,CASSHPFRGRGANVLTF
.,TRBJ2-3,TRBV20-1,TRBD1,TGCAGTGCTAGAGGCCCCGGGACAGGGGTCACAGATACGCAGTATTTT,CSARGPGTGVTDTQYF
few,TRBJ1-2,TRBV20-1,TRBD1,TGCAGTGCTAGAGATACAGGGGGAGGCTACACCTTC,CSARDTGGGYTF
.,TRBJ2-2,TRBV13,.,TGTGCCAGCAGCCTAGTTCTAGAATCCCACACCGGGGAGCTGTTTTTT,CASSLVLESHTGELFF
few,TRBJ2-7,TRBV6-5,.,TGTGCCAGCAGTTACGAATTTTTGGAGTGGGCCTACGAGCAGTACTTC,CASSYEFLEWAYEQYF
.,TRBJ2-3,TRBV6-5,TRBD1,TGTGCCAGCAGTTACTCGTTAAGGGGACAGGGAGGAACAGATACGCAGTATTTT,CASSYSLRGQGGTDTQYF
.,TRBJ2-1,TRBV27,.,TGTGCCAGCAGTTTAGCTAGAATCGGCAATGGGCAGTTCTTC,CASSLARIGNGQFF
.,TRBJ2-3,TRBV6-1,.,TGTGCCAGCAGTGAACGTGACGGGGGAGGCCGCACAGATACGCAGTATTTT,CASSERDGGGRTDTQYF
.,TRBJ2-7,TRBV28,.,TGTGCCAGCAGTTTGGTGCTGACTAGCTCCTACGAGCAGTACTTC,CASSLVLTSSYEQYF
once,TRBJ2-7,TRBV10-3,.,TGTGCCATCAGTGATGTAGCGGAGAGCTCCTACAATGAGCAGTACTTC,CAISDVAESSYNEQYF
many,TRBJ2-4,TRBV12-3/TRBV12-4,.,TGTGCCAGCAGTTTAAGGGAATATAGGAGCAAAAACATTCAGTACTTC,CASSLREYRSKNIQYF
.,TRBJ2-3,TRBV13,TRBD2,TGTGCCAGCAGCTCCGTGCGGGGGGTGAGCACAGATACGCAGTATTTT,CASSSVRGVSTDTQYF
.,TRBJ1-2,TRBV20-1,.,TGCAGTGCTAGAGATGGACCTGAGGGCGGGAAGGGCTACACCTTC,CSARDGPEGGKGYTF
few,TRBJ2-6,TRBV5-1,TRBD1,TGCGCCAGCAGCTTGGCCGGGACAGGAAACTCTGGGGCCAACGTCCTGACTTTC,CASSLAGTGNSGANVLTF
few,TRBJ2-1,TRBV12-3/TRBV12-4,TRBD2,TGTGCCAGCAGTTTAAAGCCAACTAGCGGGGGGGCGGCCAATGAGCAGTTCTTC,CASSLKPTSGGAANEQFF
few,TRBJ1-1,TRBV6-1,.,TGTGCCAGCAGTGAAGCGTGGGGCACTGAAGCTTTCTTT,CASSEAWGTEAFF
.,TRBJ1-1,TRBV2,.,TGTGCCAGCAGTGCTGAAGCTTTCTTT,CASSAEAFF
.,TRBJ2-7,TRBV28,.,TGTGCCAGCAGTTTATGGGACAGTTCCCCTTACGAGCAGTACTTC,CASSLWDSSPYEQYF
.,TRBJ2-7,TRBV20-1,TRBD1,TGCAGTGCTAGAGCCCCGGGACAGGGGCTCTACGAGCAGTACTTC,CSARAPGQGLYEQYF
.,TRBJ2-3,TRBV2,.,TGTGCCAGCAGTGAAAACGGAGATACGCAGTATTTT,CASSENGDTQYF
.,TRBJ2-3,TRBV18,.,TGTGCCAGCTCACCGGGGGCGAGCGGGCCCACAGATACGCAGTGTTTT,CASSPGASGPTDTQCF
few,TRBJ2-5,TRBV10-3,.,TGTGCCATCAGGCTTACAAGGGAGGCGACCCAGTACTTC,CAIRLTREATQYF
.,TRBJ2-7,TRBV18,TRBD1,TGTGCCAGCTCACCTCGGACAGGGGGGAACTACGAGCAGTACTTC,CASSPRTGGNYEQYF
.,TRBJ1-5,TRBV7-6,.,TGTGCCAGCAGCTTATATGATAATCAGCCCCAGCATTTT,CASSLYDNQPQHF
few,TRBJ1-1,TRBV2,TRBD1,TGTGCCAGCAGCGTGGACAGGGAGGCCGAAGGCACTGAAGCTTTCTTT,CASSVDREAEGTEAFF
.,TRBJ2-5,TRBV2,.,TGTGCCAGCAGTGAGATGGTGATCTACAAGCAGTACTTC,CASSEMVIYKQYF
many,TRBJ2-7,TRBV5-1,TRBD1,TGCGCCAGCAGCATTACGGGACAGGCCTACGAGCAGTACTTC,CASSITGQAYEQYF
many,TRBJ2-5,TRBV29-1,.,TGCAGCGTTGAAGGCGGATACCAAGAGACCCAGTACTTC,CSVEGGYQETQYF
.,TRBJ1-2,TRBV20-1,TRBD1,TGCAGTGCTAGAGTTGCAGGGGGCGTTGGGGGCTACACCTTC,CSARVAGGVGGYTF
many,TRBJ2-7,TRBV6-6,.,TGTGCCAGCAGTTACCAGCGGGCCCTCTACGAGCAGTACTTC,CASSYQRALYEQYF
few,TRBJ2-3,TRBV11-1,.,TGTGCCAGCAGCTCGACACAGCATAGCGGAAGCACAGATACGCAGTATTTT,CASSSTQHSGSTDTQYF
.,TRBJ2-3,TRBV6-1,.,TGTGCCAGCAGTGTTGGGTTTCGGACAGATACGCAGTATTTT,CASSVGFRTDTQYF
few,TRBJ1-1,TRBV20-1,.,TGCAGTGCTAGAATTGGAGGGAACACTGAAGCTTTCTTT,CSARIGGNTEAFF
few,TRBJ2-1,TRBV29-1,.,TGCAGCGCCGTAGCGCGGGTTGTCAATGAGCAGTTCTTC,CSAVARVVNEQFF
many,TRBJ2-7,TRBV27,.,TGTGCCAGCAGTTTATGGGGTGGCGAGCAGTACTTC,CASSLWGGEQYF
.,TRBJ1-1,TRBV29-1,.,TGCAGCGTTGTAGGGGAGGCAGGCGGTGAATTTGAAGCTTTCTTT,CSVVGEAGGEFEAFF
few,TRBJ2-1,TRBV18,TRBD2,TGTGCCAGCTCACCCCTAGCGGGAGGCCTCTACAATGAGCAGTTCTTC,CASSPLAGGLYNEQFF
few,TRBJ2-7,TRBV29-1,TRBD2,TGCAGCGTTGGGGCCCGGGGGGGCCGCACCTACGAGCAGTACTTC,CSVGARGGRTYEQYF
.,TRBJ1-6,TRBV28,.,TGTGCCAGCAGTTTAGTGGTTTCACCCCTCCACTTT,CASSLVVSPLHF
.,TRBJ1-1,TRBV7-2,TRBD1,TGTGCCAGCAGCTTAGTAAGGACAGGCTACACTGAAGCTTTCTTT,CASSLVRTGYTEAFF
few,TRBJ1-2,TRBV20-1,.,TGCAGTGCTTCTCCGACAGCCTATGGCTACACCTTC,CSASPTAYGYTF
few,TRBJ2-1,TRBV12-3/TRBV12-4,.,TGTGCCAGCTTGGACAGTCTACAGTTCTTC,CASLDSLQFF
.,TRBJ2-1,TRBV6-1,TRBD2,TGTGCCAGCAGGACTAGCGGGAGGTCCGTGCGTGAGCAGTTCTTC,CASRTSGRSVREQFF
.,TRBJ2-1,TRBV27,.,TGTGCCAGCAGTTTAGTGATCACACACAATGAGCAGTTCTTC,CASSLVITHNEQFF
few,TRBJ1-6,TRBV6-5,.,TGTGCCAGCAGTTCCGAGCGGCCCTATAATTCACCCCTCCACTTT,CASSSERPYNSPLHF
.,TRBJ2-6,TRBV20-1,.,TGCAGTGCTGAAATGTCCTCTGGGGCCAACGTCCTGACTTTC,CSAEMSSGANVLTF